Each of the 20 T cell receptor beta chains below was sequenced from the same sample in a study of blood T cells in healthy people across ages. Combining a sample-barcoded 5' primer with a J-beta primer mix, a second PCR ran for roughly 7 to 11 cycles. MiXCR, run by TCRdb on the 5' RACE reads, gives a single entry per CDR3 protein. The table includes more than 500,000 distinct CDR3 sequences, 27% detected once. The sequencing input was blood. The origin of the receptors is a woman in her seventies in good health.

The V call is TRBV5-1, the J call TRBJ1-1; weak D call: TRBD1 (6 bases). The CDR3 loop spans 15 amino acids. The germline CDR1 and CDR2 sequences are SGHRS and YFSETQ. The V end lost 1 base, the J end lost 1 base, and 11 bases lay between the germline ends. In nucleotides, the CDR3 is TGCGCCAGCAGCTTGCGGGCAGGGGCGAACACTGAAGCTTTCTTT. Protein product: CASSLRAGANTEAFF. Filled out from reference TRBV5-1 and TRBJ1-1, the complete variable domain reads KAGVTQTPRYLIKTRGQQVTLSCSPISGHRSVSWYQQTPGQGLQFLFEYFSETQRNKGNFPGRFSGRQFSNSRSEMNVSTLELGDSALYLCASSLRAGANTEAFFGQGTRLTVV.

This clonotype was recorded a few times. This chain links TRBV7-2 with TRBJ2-4; TRBD2 might be the D (6 bases). This CDR3 is built from 13 residues. Between the trimmed V and J ends, which lost 3 bases and 7 bases, there was a span of 10 bases. CDR1 and CDR2 from the germline V gene are SGHTA and FQGNSA. For the CDR3, the DNA is TGTGCCAGCAGCTTTCCGGGGAGGAACATTCAGTACTTC. Translating it yields CASSFPGRNIQYF.

This clonotype occurred a few times. The V and J genes are TRBV7-2 and TRBJ2-7; 11 bases are a match to TRBD2. Trimming cost V 3 bases and J 4 bases; bases outside gene matches: 8. This CDR3 is 16 amino acids long. Germline CDR1 reads SGHTA; CDR2 reads FQGNSA. The chain's CDR3 is CASSFLAGGSVYEQYF. In DNA form, the CDR3 reads TGTGCCAGCAGCTTCCTAGCGGGAGGTTCCGTTTACGAGCAGTACTTC.

This clonotype was seen more than once but under ten times. J is TRBJ2-3 and V is TRBV11-1; a possible D gene is TRBD1 (6 bases). The germline V gene encodes CDR1 SGHAT and CDR2 FQDESV (reference sequence). V lost 4 bases, J lost 2 bases, and 10 bases lay in between. The CDR3 loop spans 14 amino acids. CDR3 sequence reads: CASSSDRFTDTQYF. CDR3 nucleotides: TGTGCCAGCAGCTCCGACAGGTTCACAGATACGCAGTATTTT.

This chain connects TRBV19 to TRBJ2-2; maybe TRBD1 (6 bases). The V end lost 9 bases, the J end lost 0 bases, and 17 bases lay between the germline ends. The CDR3 is 16 amino acids. Looked up from germline, CDR1 is LNHDA and CDR2 is SQIVND (reference sequence). CDR3 DNA: TGTGCCAGCCGGGACATATCTTACGCGAACACCGGGGAGCTGTTTTTT. Its protein is CASRDISYANTGELFF.

The V gene is TRBV5-1, the J gene TRBJ1-1, with D possibly matching TRBD1 (6 bases). The germline gives CDR1 SGHRS, CDR2 YFSETQ. The V gene lost 0 bases and the J gene lost 8 bases, with 20 bases spanning the gap. The CDR3 sequence is 16 residues long. The CDR3 DNA reads TGCGCCAGCAGCTTGGATCCGGGGGCCCGTGGGGCGGAAGCTTTCTTT. This translates into CASSLDPGARGAEAFF.

This clonotype was observed a handful of times. This chain links TRBV3-1 with TRBJ2-5; unclear D gene. Germline CDR1 LGHDT, CDR2 YNNKEL (reference sequence). V was shortened by 7 bases and J by 4 bases, with 10 bases between the two germline ends. The CDR3 covers 12 residues. The CDR3 here is CASIRRRETQYF. CDR3 nucleotide sequence: TGTGCCAGCATTAGACGGAGAGAGACCCAGTACTTC.

This clonotype was counted at least ten times. The chain carries TRBV20-1 and TRBJ2-5; maybe TRBD2 (6 bases). The CDR3 length is 16 residues. CDR1 is DFQATT, CDR2 SNEGSKA, per germline (reference sequence). V lost 1 base and J 0 bases, leaving 15 bases between the germline ends. CDR3 protein: CSARGSGGADQETQYF. The CDR3 nucleotides read TGCAGTGCTAGAGGTTCCGGCGGGGCCGACCAAGAGACCCAGTACTTC.

This clonotype was counted ten times or more. This sequence joins TRBV7-9 and TRBJ2-1; 10 positions agree with TRBD1. The CDR3 length is 16 residues. J lost 3 bases, V lost 1 base, and 3 bases had no gene match. Germline CDR1 reads SEHNR; CDR2 reads FQNEAQ (reference sequence). The CDR3 nucleotides are TGTGCCAGCAGCTTAGGGACAGGGGGTATCTACAATGAGCAGTTCTTC. It translates to CASSLGTGGIYNEQFF.

This clonotype was seen only a few times. This chain joins TRBV29-1 and TRBJ2-6; D is perhaps TRBD2 (5 bases). V was shortened by 1 base and J by 1 base, with 11 bases between the two germline ends. The CDR3 has 16 residues. Germline lookup yields CDR1 SQVTM and CDR2 ANQGSEA. Written as DNA, the CDR3 is TGCAGCGTTGAAGCCTCAGGACTTTCTGGGGCCAACGTCCTGACTTTC. This sequence encodes CSVEASGLSGANVLTF.

This clonotype occurred a few times. This chain connects TRBV7-9 to TRBJ1-2, with a tentative D call TRBD1 (5 bases). The CDR3 totals 14 residues. The germline V gene encodes CDR1 SEHNR and CDR2 FQNEAQ (reference sequence). The V gene lost 3 bases and the J gene lost 4 bases, with 12 bases spanning the gap. The CDR3 spells CASSFGGVAYGYTF. The CDR3 nucleotides read TGTGCCAGCAGCTTCGGGGGAGTAGCCTATGGCTACACCTTC.

This clonotype has just a few counts. The CDR3 DNA reads as TGTGCCAGCAGCTTAGACAGTCTCGAGCAGTACTTC. This codes for CASSLDSLEQYF. The rearrangement joins TRBV7-2 to TRBJ2-5, with D unresolved. The J call may be wrong; the DNA end is better matched by TRBJ2-7. Germline V CDR1 and CDR2: SGHTA, FQGNSA. The CDR3 runs to 12 residues.

This clonotype came up a few times. The chain links TRBV7-9 to TRBJ1-2, with a weak D call TRBD1 (5 bases). Trimming took off 4 bases at V and 4 bases at J, with 16 bases between the two ends. Per the germline V gene, CDR1 is SEHNR and CDR2 is FQNEAQ (reference sequence). The CDR3 spans 15 residues. The CDR3 sequence is CASSSDVLGTYGYTF. The CDR3 DNA reads as TGTGCCAGCAGCTCCGACGTACTCGGGACCTATGGCTACACCTTC.

The rearrangement links TRBV4-1 to TRBJ2-7; D gene uncertain. The germline V gene has CDR1 MGHRA and CDR2 YSYEKL. The ends were cut back, 3 bases at V and 5 bases at J, with 14 bases in the middle. The CDR3 is made up of 14 amino acids. CDR3 protein: CASSQNIRENEQYF. CDR3 DNA sequence: TGCGCCAGCAGCCAGAACATACGTGAGAACGAGCAGTACTTC.

Of note for this clonotype: At one end the junction does not follow the germline gene, possibly because of a read error. The chain links TRBV5-1 to TRBJ1-4, with 8 bases identical to TRBD1. CDR3 size: 16 residues. Germline V lookup: CDR1 SGHRS, CDR2 YFSETQ. This CDR3 reads CAGSPDPTGEAEKLFF. The CDR3 bases are TGCGCCGGCAGCCCGGACCCGACAGGGGAAGCCGAAAAACTGTTTTTT.

This clonotype was counted a few times. The CDR3 loop reads CASSRGQGYSYEQYF. The CDR3, as DNA: TGTGCCAGCAGCCGAGGACAGGGCTACTCCTACGAGCAGTACTTC. V and J are TRBV11-2 and TRBJ2-7; the match to TRBD1 covers 8 bases. Germline CDR1 and CDR2: SGHAT and FQNNGV. There are 15 residues in the CDR3. The J segment lost 0 bases and the V segment lost 5 bases, leaving 6 bases of the junction unmatched. Full variable domain (rest looked up from reference TRBV11-2 and TRBJ2-7): EAGVAQSPRYKIIEKRQSVAFWCNPISGHATLYWYQQILGQGPKLLIQFQNNGVVDDSQLPKDRFSAERLKGVDSTLKIQPAKLEDSAVYLCASSRGQGYSYEQYFGPGTRLTVT.

This sequence joins TRBV29-1 and TRBJ2-7, with 8 bases lining up with TRBD1. Per germline, CDR1 SQVTM and CDR2 ANQGSEA. V was pared by 4 bases and J by 7 bases, with 6 bases of the junction left unmatched. The CDR3 sequence is 12 residues long. CDR3 in amino acids: CSVVGQGGEQYF. Here the CDR3 DNA reads TGCAGCGTTGTTGGACAGGGTGGAGAGCAGTACTTC.

CDR3 DNA: TGTGCCATCAGTGAGACGAATGGGGGGGCCGCGGGCGAGCAGTACTTC. As protein: CAISETNGGAAGEQYF. The rearrangement links TRBV10-3 to TRBJ2-5; D possibly corresponds to TRBD2 (7 bases). Judging by the DNA end, TRBJ2-7 fits better; the J call may be wrong. The CDR3 is 16 amino acids. Germline V gene sequence: CDR1 ENHRY, CDR2 SYGVKD.

The V call is TRBV18, the J call TRBJ1-5; 9 nucleotides agree with TRBD1. J was trimmed by 5 bases and V by 5 bases; bases with no gene match: 13. This CDR3 has 17 residues. Germline CDR1 reads KGHSH; CDR2 reads LQKENI. The CDR3 DNA sequence: TGTGCCAGCTCAGATAAAACAGGGGGCATGAGCGATCAGCCCCAGCATTTT. It encodes CASSDKTGGMSDQPQHF.

This clonotype was found many times. The J gene is TRBJ2-7, the V gene TRBV19; the D is unclear. Germline V lookup: CDR1 LNHDA, CDR2 SQIVND (reference sequence). This CDR3 spans 12 amino acids. Trimming shortened V by 5 bases and J by 7 bases, and 12 bases separated the two germline ends. CDR3 region: CASSVGPGEQYF. The CDR3 nucleotides are TGTGCCAGTAGTGTCGGGCCTGGGGAGCAGTACTTC.